The clone carrying this TCR beta chain turned up a few times. Under the authors' procedure: Researchers report that nucleated cell counts were estimated from reference gene primer amplification. Assay: immunoSEQ multiplex PCR; the TCRdb copy retains only in-frame clones and omits some. The V and J calls and clone size come from that table; D and trimming were worked out from the DNA. The profile shows some 15,000 clones, around 74% of them singletons. This sample is part of a study of blood T cell repertoires in COVID-19. For the study at large: Spain, Italy and the United States supplied samples that represented acute and convalescent COVID-19.

From germline, CDR1 is GTSNPN and CDR2 SVGIG (reference sequence). The CDR3 spans 13 residues. This rearrangement joins TRBV30 to TRBJ2-7, with 7 bases fitting TRBD1. Sequenced: peripheral blood. This TCR was recovered from a man aged 60 to 69 with acute or convalescent COVID-19. The CDR3 DNA follows: TGTGCTTCGACTCGGAACACAGGGGATGCCCGGTACTTC. It codes for CASTRNTGDARYF. The variable domain in full, completed from reference TRBV30 and TRBJ2-7, reads SQTIHQWPATLVQPVGSPLSLECTVEGTSNPNLYWYRQAAGRGLQLLFYSVGIGQISSEVPQNLSASRPQDRQFILSSKKLLLSDSGFYLCASTRNTGDARYFGPGTRLTVT.